A single TCR beta chain is shown here with its context. Its matching antigen is unknown. From blood CD8+ and CD4+ T cells, the TCR beta chain was sequenced. TEMRA cells were FACS-enriched, unlike CD8+ and CD4+ T cells, which were negatively isolated. The V gene lost 4 bases and the J gene lost 0 bases, with 12 bases spanning the gap. The germline CDR1 and CDR2 sequences are LGHNA and YNFKEQ. This CDR3 is built from 15 residues. Reverse transcription of roughly 0.5 to 1 ug RNA was carried out with random hexamers. The CDR3 of TCR beta was amplified by immunoSEQ multiplex PCR across 54 Vbeta and 13 Jbeta. TCRdb reprocessed the immunoSEQ multiplex PCR reads with MiXCR, giving one entry per CDR3 protein. This sample has under 350,000 distinct CDR3 sequences; roughly nine tenths occur once, and the top ten carry roughly 0.059%. The data were taken from a study of CD8 T cells in Susac syndrome. Study-wide results and limits: The study's TCR sequencing and HLA analysis covered a relatively small number of individuals, and the study acknowledged this.

The sequence was obtained from a human donor with multiple sclerosis. Sequencing used CD4+ T cells from PBMCs. The chain couples TRBV4-2 to TRBJ1-2; D possibly corresponds to TRBD1 (5 bases). CDR3 sequence reads: CASSLGPTANYGYTF. DNA of the CDR3: TGTGCCAGCAGCCTCGGACCGACAGCTAACTATGGCTACACCTTC.